This entry is about one TCR beta chain. Pooled in the analysis were second doses at about 4 or about 12 weeks. The data were produced by immunoSEQ multiplex PCR, yet TCRdb's version contains in-frame clones alone and is incomplete. The table includes around 150,000 clones, roughly 94% detected once. The CDR3 is 15 amino acids. The V gene's germline CDR1 is SGHRS and CDR2 YFSETQ. Unmatched junction bases numbered 3, after V lost 3 bases and J lost 5 bases. The record originates from a study of T cell responses to AZD1222 COVID-19 vaccine. The sequences come from peripheral blood, collected 28 days after the second AZD1222 dose. The chain employs TRBV5-1 and TRBJ2-3, with 13 bases that match TRBD2. The origin of this receptor is an adult who received the AZD1222 COVID-19 vaccine. CDR3 loop: CASSSLAGGQDTQYF. The CDR3 nucleotides are TGCGCCAGCAGCTCACTAGCGGGGGGGCAAGATACGCAGTATTTT.